This T cell receptor beta chain is from a study of shared clonotypes between healthy human individuals. Study summary: The study enrolled a couple of women and a few men aged 18 to 49.

V was pared by 2 bases and J by 4 bases, with 9 bases of the junction left unmatched. This CDR3 spans 16 amino acids. CDR1 and CDR2 (germline): SGHRS, YFSETQ. Repertoires were generated with immunoSEQ multiplex PCR, while TCRdb's copy carries only in-frame clones and drops some. The table lists under 1,100,000 clones, around 75% of them singletons. This clonotype was sampled from a man between 18 and 35 years old in good health. The sequencing sample was made of memory CD4+ T cells sorted from blood. The subset here: CD45RA-negative fraction. The rearrangement uses TRBV5-1 and TRBJ2-1; 7 bases align to TRBD2. The CDR3, as DNA: TGCGCCAGCAGCTTCAACGGGGGGTCCTCATACAATGAGCAGTTCTTC. Its protein product is CASSFNGGSSYNEQFF.